The 2 T cell receptor beta chains reported below all come from one sample, sequenced in a study of PD-1 blockade in classical Hodgkin lymphoma. Repertoires were generated with immunoSEQ multiplex PCR, while TCRdb's copy carries only in-frame clones and drops some. The data show 10,000 to 15,000 clones, approximately 87% seen once. Each patient's relapse followed autologous stem cell transplantation, and brentuximab vedotin exposure varied. Thawed PBMCs underwent magnetic negative selection to yield purified CD4+ T cells. The starting material was CD4+ T cells from blood, obtained at baseline. These receptors were obtained from a human donor with classical Hodgkin lymphoma.

The chain uses TRBV27 and TRBJ2-7, with 7 nucleotides matching TRBD2. Germline V gene data show CDR1 as MNHEY and CDR2 as SMNVEV (reference sequence). With 0 bases clipped from V and 3 bases from J, the junction kept 11 bases outside the gene matches. CDR3 length equals 17 residues. CDR3 sequence reads: CASSLSGRDAPLYEQYF. CDR3 bases: TGTGCCAGCAGTTTATCGGGGAGGGACGCCCCGCTCTACGAGCAGTACTTC.

The chain recombines TRBV11-2 with TRBJ1-2; a weak D match, TRBD1 (6 bases). Trimming removed 5 bases at V and 1 base at J, with 17 bases between. The CDR3 runs to 16 residues. Germline V gives CDR1 SGHAT, CDR2 FQNNGV. CDR3 protein: CASSLGHPRDNYGYTF. CDR3 sequence (DNA): TGTGCCAGCAGCCTGGGACACCCTCGGGATAACTATGGCTACACCTTC.